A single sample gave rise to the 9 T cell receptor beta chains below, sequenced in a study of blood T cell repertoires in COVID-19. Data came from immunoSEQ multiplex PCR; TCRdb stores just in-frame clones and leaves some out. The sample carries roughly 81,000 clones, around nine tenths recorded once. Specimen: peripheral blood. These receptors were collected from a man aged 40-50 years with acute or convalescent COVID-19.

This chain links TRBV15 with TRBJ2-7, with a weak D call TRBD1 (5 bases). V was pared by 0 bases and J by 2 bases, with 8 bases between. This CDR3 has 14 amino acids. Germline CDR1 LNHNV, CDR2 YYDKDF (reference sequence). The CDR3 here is CATSREAGTYEQYF. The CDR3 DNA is TGTGCCACCAGCAGAGAGGCAGGGACCTACGAGCAGTACTTC.

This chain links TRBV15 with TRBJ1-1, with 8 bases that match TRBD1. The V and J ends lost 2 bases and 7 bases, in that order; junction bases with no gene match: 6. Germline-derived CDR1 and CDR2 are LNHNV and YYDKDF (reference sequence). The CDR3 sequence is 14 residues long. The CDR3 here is CATSRSRQGLEAFF. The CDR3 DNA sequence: TGTGCCACCAGCAGATCGAGACAGGGGCTTGAAGCTTTCTTT.

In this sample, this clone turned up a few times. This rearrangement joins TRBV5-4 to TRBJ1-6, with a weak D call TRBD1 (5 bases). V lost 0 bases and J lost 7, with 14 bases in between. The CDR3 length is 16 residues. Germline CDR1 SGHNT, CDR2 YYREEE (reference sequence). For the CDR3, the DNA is TGTGCCAGCAGCTTGGCCGGAGGGGAGAGGAATTCACCCCTCCACTTT. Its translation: CASSLAGGERNSPLHF.

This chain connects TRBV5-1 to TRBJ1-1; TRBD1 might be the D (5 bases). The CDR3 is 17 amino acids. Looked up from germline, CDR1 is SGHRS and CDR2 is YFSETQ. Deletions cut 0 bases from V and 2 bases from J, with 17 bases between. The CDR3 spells CASSLDPAGPRNTEAFF. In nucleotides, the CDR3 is TGCGCCAGCAGCTTGGACCCCGCAGGGCCCAGAAACACTGAAGCTTTCTTT.

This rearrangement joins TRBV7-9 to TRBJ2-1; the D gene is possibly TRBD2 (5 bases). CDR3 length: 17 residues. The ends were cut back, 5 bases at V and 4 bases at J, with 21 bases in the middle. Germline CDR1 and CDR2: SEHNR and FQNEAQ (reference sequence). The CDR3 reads CASSPPFEWRAYNEQFF. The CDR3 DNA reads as TGTGCCAGCAGCCCCCCTTTTGAGTGGCGGGCATACAATGAGCAGTTCTTC.

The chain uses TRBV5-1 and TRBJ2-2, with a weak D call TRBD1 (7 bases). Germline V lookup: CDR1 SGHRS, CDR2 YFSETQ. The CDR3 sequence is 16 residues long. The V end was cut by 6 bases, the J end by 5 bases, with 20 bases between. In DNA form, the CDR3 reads TGCGCCAGCAAGGACTGGCGCAGGGGGGAAACCGGGGAGCTGTTTTTT. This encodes CASKDWRRGETGELFF.

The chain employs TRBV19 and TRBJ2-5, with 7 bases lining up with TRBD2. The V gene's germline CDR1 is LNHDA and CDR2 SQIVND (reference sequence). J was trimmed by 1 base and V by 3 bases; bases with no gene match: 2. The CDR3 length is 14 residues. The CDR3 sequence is CASSMGGSQETQYF. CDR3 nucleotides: TGTGCCAGTAGTATGGGAGGGTCCCAAGAGACCCAGTACTTC.

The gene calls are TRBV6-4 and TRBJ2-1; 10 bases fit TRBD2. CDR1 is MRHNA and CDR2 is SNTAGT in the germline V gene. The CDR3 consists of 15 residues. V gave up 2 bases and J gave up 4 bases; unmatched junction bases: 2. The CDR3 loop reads CASSDLAGEYNEQFF. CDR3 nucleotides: TGTGCCAGCAGTGACCTAGCGGGAGAGTACAATGAGCAGTTCTTC.

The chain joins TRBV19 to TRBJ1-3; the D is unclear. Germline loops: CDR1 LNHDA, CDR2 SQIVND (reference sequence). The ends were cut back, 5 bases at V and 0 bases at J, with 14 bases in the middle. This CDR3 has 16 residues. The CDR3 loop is CASSSSQASSGNTIYF. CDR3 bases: TGTGCCAGTAGTTCCAGTCAGGCAAGCTCTGGAAACACCATATATTTT.